This T cell receptor beta chain was obtained from a study of T cells after yellow fever vaccination. Study-wide points: Subsequent booster samples again held most clones from primary vaccination (nearly 98% CD4, roughly 90% CD8).

They built TCR cDNA with 5'RACE template switching, a step that put in a universal primer site and UMIs. One entry per CDR3 protein, called by TCRdb with MiXCR from the 5' RACE reads. Among about 550,000 distinct CDR3 sequences, over 15% were seen once, and the ten largest hold 14%. CDR1 and CDR2 (germline): MNHNS, SASEGT. This CDR3 contains 14 residues. V was trimmed by 7 bases and J by 5 bases, leaving 17 bases between them. This clonotype appeared a few times. Its antigen is as yet unknown. This rearrangement joins TRBV6-1 to TRBJ2-5; D could derive from TRBD1 or TRBD2 (5 bases each). The sequence was collected from a man aged 30 to 45 who received the YFV17D yellow fever vaccine. Sequencing used PBMCs, obtained 15 days after the yellow fever booster vaccination. CDR3 residues: CASTTTGTEETQYF. The CDR3 DNA is TGTGCCAGCACTACGACGGGGACGGAGGAGACCCAGTACTTC.